This T cell receptor (beta chain) comes out of a study of cytomegalovirus exposure and HLA in healthy donors. A multiplex PCR was run with 60 Vbeta primers and 13 Jbeta primers. The protocol was immunoSEQ multiplex PCR, while the TCRdb copy is restricted to in-frame clones and leaves out a portion. This repertoire includes about 150,000 clones. CDR3 length: 15 residues. CDR1 and CDR2 from the germline V gene are MNHNS and SASEGT. V shed 0 bases and J shed 6 bases, with 14 bases lying between them. Sequencing used PBMCs. This chain joins TRBV6-1 and TRBJ1-2; D is possibly TRBD1 (5 bases). The TCR originated in a woman aged 45-65 years in good health and CMV-seronegative. CDR3 bases: TGTGCCAGCAGTGAAGCCGGCGGGGGTTCCGATGGCTACACCTTC. Translated: CASSEAGGGSDGYTF.